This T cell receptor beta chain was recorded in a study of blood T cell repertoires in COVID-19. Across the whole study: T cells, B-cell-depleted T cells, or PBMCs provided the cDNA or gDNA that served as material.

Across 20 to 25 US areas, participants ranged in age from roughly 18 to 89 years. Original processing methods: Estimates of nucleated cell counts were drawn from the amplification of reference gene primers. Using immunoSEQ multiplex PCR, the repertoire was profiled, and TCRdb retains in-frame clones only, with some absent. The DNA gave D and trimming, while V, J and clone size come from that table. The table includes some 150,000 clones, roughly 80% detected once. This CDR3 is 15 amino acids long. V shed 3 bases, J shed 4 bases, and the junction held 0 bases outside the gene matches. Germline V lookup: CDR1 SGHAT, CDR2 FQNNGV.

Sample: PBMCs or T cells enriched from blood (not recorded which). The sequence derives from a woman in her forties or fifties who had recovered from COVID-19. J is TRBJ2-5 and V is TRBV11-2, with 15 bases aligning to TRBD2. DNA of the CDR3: TGTGCCAGCAGCTTGGGACTAGCGGGAGGAGAGACCCAGTACTTC. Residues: CASSLGLAGGETQYF.